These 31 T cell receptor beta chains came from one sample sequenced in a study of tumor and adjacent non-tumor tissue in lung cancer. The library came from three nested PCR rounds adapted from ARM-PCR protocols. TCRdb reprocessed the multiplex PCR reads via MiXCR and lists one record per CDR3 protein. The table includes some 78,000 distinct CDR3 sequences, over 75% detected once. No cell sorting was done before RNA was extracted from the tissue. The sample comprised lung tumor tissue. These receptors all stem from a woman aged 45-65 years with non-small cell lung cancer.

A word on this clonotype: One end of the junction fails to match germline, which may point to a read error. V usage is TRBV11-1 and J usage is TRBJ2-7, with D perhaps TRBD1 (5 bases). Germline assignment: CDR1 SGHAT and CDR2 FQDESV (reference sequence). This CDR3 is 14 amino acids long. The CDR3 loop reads CVSSHRDSSYGQYF. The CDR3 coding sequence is TGTGTCAGCAGCCACCGAGACAGCTCCTACGGGCAGTACTTC.

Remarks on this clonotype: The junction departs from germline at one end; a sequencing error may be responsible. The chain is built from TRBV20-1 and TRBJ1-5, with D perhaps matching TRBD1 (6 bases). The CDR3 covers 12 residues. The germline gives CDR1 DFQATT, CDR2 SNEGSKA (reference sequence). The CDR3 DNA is TGCAGTGCTGAGGCAGGGGATCAGTCCCAGCATTTT. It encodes CSAEAGDQSQHF.

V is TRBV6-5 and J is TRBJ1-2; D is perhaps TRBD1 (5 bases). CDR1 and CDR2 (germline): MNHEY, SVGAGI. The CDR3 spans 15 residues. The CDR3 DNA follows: TGTAGCAGCAGCCGGGGGACCTTCCAGGACCATGACTACACCTTC. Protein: CSSSRGTFQDHDYTF.

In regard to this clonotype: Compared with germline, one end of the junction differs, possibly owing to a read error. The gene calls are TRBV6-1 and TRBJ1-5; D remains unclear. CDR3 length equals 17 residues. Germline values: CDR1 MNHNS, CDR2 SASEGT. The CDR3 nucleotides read TGTGCCAGCAGTGATTTCGAGAGTATCTATAGCAATCAGCTCCAGCATTTT. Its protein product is CASSDFESIYSNQLQHF.

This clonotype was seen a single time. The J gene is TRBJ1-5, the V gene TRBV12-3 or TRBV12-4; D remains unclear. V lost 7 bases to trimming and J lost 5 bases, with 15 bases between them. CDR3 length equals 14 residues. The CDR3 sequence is CASILDGVDQPQHF. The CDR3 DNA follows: TGTGCCAGCATCCTTGATGGCGTAGATCAGCCCCAGCATTTT.

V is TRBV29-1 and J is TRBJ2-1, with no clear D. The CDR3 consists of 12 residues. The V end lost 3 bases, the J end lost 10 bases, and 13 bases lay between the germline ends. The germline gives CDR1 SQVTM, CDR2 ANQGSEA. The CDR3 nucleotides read TGCAGCGTTGAGGCCGAGGCAGTGGAGCAGTTCTTC. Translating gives CSVEAEAVEQFF.

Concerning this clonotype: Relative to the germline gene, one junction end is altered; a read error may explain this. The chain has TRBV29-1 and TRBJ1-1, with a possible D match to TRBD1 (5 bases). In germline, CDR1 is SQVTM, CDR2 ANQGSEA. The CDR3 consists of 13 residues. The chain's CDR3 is CSVTGTVITEALF. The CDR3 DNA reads TGCAGCGTGACCGGGACGGTGATCACTGAAGCTCTCTTT.

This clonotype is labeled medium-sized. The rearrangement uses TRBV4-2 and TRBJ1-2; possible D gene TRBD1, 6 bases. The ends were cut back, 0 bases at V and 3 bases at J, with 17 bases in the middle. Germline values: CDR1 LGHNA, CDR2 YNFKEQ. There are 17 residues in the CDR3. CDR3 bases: TGTGCCAGCAGCCAAGATTCCGCCCAAGGGGGATACTATGGCTACACCTTC. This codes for CASSQDSAQGGYYGYTF.

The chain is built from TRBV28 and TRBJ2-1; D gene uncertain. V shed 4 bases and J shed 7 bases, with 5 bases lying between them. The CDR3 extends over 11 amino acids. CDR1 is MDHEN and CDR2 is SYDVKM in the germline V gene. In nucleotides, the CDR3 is TGTGCCAGCAGTTACTATAATGAGCAGTTCTTC. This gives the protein CASSYYNEQFF.

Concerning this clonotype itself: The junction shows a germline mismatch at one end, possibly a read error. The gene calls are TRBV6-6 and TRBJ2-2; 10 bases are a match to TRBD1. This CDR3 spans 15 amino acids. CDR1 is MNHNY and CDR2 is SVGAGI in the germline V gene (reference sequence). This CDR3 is CASSMDRGNTGKLFF. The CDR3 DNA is TGTGCCAGTAGTATGGACAGGGGGAACACCGGGAAGCTGTTTTTT.

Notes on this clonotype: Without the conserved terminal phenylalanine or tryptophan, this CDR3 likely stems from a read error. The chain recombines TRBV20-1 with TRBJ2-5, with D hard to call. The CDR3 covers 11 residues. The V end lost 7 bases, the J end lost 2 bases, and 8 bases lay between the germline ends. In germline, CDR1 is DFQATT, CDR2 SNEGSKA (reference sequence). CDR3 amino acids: CSVGKQETQYL. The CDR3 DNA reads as TGCAGTGTAGGAAAGCAAGAGACCCAGTACTTA.

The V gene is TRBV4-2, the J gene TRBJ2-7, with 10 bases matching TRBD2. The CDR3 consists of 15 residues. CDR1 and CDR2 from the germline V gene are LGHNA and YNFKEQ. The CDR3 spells CASSQVLAGVYEQYV. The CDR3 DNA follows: TGTGCCAGCAGTCAAGTCCTAGCGGGAGTGTACGAGCAGTACGTC.

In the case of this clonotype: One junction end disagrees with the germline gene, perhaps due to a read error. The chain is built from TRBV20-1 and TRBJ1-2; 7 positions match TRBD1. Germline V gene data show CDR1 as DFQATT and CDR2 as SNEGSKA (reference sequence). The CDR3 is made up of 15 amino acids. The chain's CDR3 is CSAIPAQGFYYGHTF. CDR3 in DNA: TGCAGTGCTATACCGGCACAGGGGTTTTATTATGGCCACACCTTC.

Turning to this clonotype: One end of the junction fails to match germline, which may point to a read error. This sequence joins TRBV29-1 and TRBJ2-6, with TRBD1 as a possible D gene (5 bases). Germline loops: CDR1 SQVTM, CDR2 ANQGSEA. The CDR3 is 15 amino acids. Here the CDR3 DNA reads TGCTGTGTTGTAGAACAGAACTCTGGGGCCAACGTCCTTACTTTC. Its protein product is CCVVEQNSGANVLTF.

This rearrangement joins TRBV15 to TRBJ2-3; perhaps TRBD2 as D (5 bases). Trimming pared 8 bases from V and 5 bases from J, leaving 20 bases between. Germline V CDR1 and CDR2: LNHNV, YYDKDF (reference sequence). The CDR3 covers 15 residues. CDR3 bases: TGTGCCACCTGCACCCGCGGGCGCGGCTTAGATACGCAGTATTTT. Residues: CATCTRGRGLDTQYF.

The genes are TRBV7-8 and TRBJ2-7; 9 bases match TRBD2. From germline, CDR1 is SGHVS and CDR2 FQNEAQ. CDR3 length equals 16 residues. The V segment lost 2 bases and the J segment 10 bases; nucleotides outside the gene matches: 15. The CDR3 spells CASSLRSSGSGFEQYF. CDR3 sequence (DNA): TGTGCCAGCAGCTTACGAAGTAGCGGGAGTGGTTTCGAACAGTACTTC.

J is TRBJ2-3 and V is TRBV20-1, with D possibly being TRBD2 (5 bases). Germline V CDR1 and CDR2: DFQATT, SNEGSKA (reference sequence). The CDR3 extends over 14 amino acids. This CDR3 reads CSAAGGLTVDTQYF. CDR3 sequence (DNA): TGCAGCGCTGCAGGCGGACTGACGGTGGATACGCAGTATTTT.

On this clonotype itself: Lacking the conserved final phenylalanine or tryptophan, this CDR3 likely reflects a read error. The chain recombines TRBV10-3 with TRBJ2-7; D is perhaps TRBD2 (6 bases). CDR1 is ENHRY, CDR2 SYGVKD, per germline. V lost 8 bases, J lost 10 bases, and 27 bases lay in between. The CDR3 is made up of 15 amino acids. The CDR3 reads CAISRLVGSTYYQYL. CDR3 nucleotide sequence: TGTGCCATCTCAAGACTAGTCGGGAGTACCTACTATCAGTACTTA.

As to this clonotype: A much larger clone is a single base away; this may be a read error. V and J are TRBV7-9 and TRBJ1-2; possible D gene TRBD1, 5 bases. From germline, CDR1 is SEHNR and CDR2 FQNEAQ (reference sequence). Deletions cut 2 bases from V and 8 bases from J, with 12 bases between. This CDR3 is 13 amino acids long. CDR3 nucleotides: TGTGCCAGCAGCTTATCCGCAGGGAGAGGCTACACCTTC. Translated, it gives CASSLSAGRGYTF. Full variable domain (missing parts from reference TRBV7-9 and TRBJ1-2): DTGVSQNPRHKITKRGQNVTFRCDPISEHNRLYWYRQTLGQGPEFLTYFQNEAQLEKSRLLSDRFSAERPKGSFSTLEIQRTEQGDSAMYLCASSLSAGRGYTFGSGTRLTVV.

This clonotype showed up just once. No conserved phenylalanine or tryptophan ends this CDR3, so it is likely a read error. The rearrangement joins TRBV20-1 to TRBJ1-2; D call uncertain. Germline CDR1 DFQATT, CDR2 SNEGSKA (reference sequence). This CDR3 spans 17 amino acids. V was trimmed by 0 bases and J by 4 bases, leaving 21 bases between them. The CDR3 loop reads CSARDQQRRRTIYGYTS. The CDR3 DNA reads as TGCAGTGCTAGAGATCAGCAGCGCCGGAGGACTATCTATGGCTACACCTCC.

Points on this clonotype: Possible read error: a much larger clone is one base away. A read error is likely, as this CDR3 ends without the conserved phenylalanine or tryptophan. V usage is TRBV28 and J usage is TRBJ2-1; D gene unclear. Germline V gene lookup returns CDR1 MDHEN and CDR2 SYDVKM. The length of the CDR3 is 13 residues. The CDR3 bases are TGTGCCAGCAGGGGTAGCTCCTGCAATGAGCAGTTCTTA. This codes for CASRGSSCNEQFL.

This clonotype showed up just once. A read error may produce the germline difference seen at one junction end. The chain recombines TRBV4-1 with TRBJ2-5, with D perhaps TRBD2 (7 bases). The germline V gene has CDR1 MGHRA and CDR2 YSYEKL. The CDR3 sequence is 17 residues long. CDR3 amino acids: CVSSQGGRGGERETQYF. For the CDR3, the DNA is TGTGTCAGCAGCCAAGGTGGCAGGGGAGGGGAAAGAGAGACGCAGTACTTC.

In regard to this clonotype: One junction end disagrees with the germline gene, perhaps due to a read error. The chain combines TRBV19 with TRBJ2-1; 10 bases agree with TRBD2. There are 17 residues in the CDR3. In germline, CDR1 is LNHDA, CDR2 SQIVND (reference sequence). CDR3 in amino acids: CASSIISGLADYNDQFF. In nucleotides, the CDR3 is TGTGCCAGTAGTATAATCTCCGGACTAGCGGACTACAATGACCAGTTCTTC.

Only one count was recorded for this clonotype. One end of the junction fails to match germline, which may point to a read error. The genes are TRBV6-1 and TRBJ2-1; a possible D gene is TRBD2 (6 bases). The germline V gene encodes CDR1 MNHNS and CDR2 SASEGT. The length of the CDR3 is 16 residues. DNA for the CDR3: TGTGCCAGAAGTGAAGAGGGCGGGAAGTCCTATAATGAGCAGTTCTTC. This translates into CARSEEGGKSYNEQFF.

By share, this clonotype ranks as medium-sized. The CDR3 region is CASTPRASYEQYF. CDR3 nucleotide sequence: TGTGCCAGCACCCCACGGGCCTCCTACGAGCAGTACTTC. The chain carries TRBV11-2 and TRBJ2-7, with D unresolved. V gave up 7 bases and J gave up 0 bases, with 10 bases separating them. This CDR3 has 13 amino acids. Germline CDR1 and CDR2: SGHAT and FQNNGV.

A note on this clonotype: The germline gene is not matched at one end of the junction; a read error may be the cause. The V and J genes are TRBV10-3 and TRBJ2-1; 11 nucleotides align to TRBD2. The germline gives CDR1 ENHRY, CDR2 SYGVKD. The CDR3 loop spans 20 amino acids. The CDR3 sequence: CAISEPPGLAGGGSYNEKFF. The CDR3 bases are TGTGCCATCAGCGAACCCCCGGGTCTAGCGGGAGGAGGGTCATACAATGAGAAGTTCTTC.

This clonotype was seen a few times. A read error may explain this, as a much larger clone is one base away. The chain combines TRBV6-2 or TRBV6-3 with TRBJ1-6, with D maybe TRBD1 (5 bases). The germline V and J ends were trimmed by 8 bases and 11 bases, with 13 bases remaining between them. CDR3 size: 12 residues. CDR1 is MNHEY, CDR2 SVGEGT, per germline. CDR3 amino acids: CASGDSEPPLHF. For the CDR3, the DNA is TGTGCCAGCGGAGACAGCGAACCACCCCTCCACTTT.

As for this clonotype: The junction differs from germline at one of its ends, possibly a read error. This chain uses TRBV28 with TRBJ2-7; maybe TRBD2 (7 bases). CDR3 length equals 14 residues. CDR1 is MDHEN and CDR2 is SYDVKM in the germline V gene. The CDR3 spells CASSFGGRGREHYF. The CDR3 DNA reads TGTGCCAGCAGCTTTGGTGGGAGGGGGAGGGAGCATTACTTC.

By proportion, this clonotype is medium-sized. CDR3 bases: TGCAGCGTCCACCTGACTAGCGGGAGAGGGTACGAGCAGTACTTC. Translating it yields CSVHLTSGRGYEQYF. This rearrangement joins TRBV29-1 to TRBJ2-7; 12 bases line up with TRBD2. The CDR3 totals 15 residues. The germline gives CDR1 SQVTM, CDR2 ANQGSEA. V trimming: 6 bases; J trimming: 4 bases; junction bases outside the gene matches: 10.

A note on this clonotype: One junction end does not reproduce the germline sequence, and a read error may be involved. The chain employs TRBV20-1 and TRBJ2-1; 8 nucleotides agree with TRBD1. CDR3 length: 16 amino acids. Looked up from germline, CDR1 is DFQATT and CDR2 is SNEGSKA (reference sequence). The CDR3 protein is CSVRDQATGVDNEQFF. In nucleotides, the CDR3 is TGCAGTGTTAGAGATCAGGCGACAGGGGTCGACAATGAGCAGTTCTTC.

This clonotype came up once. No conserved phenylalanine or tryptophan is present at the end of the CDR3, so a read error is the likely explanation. The CDR3 region has the DNA TGCACCAGCAGCCAAGATTTTACGACTAGCGGGAACTACGAGCAGTACTTA. As protein: CTSSQDFTTSGNYEQYL. The chain couples TRBV4-3 to TRBJ2-7, with 11 positions matching TRBD2. The CDR3 is 17 residues long. CDR1 and CDR2 (germline): LGHNA, YSLEER.